Following are 2 T cell receptor beta chains from one sample sequenced in a study of T-cell reconstitution after alpha-beta-depleted transplantation in children. Unique molecular identifiers were used in preparing the TCRbeta library. TCRdb independently ran MiXCR on the PCR reads; one entry per CDR3 protein. The data contain about 98,000 distinct CDR3 sequences, around 6% of them seen just once; the ten biggest clones take up 6.1%. Sequences were derived from PBMCs, mostly from graft donor cells, sampled 60 days after TCRalphabeta/CD19-depleted stem cell transplant. Receptor source: a female patient aged 2-10 years who had a stem cell transplant for Fanconi anemia, so the T cells may come from the graft donor.

This clonotype was detected ten times or more. The rearrangement uses TRBV3-1 and TRBJ2-6; D gene uncertain. CDR1 and CDR2 from the germline V gene are LGHDT and YNNKEL (reference sequence). With 4 bases removed from V and 3 bases from J, the gap between germline ends came to 7 bases. This CDR3 has 14 amino acids. The CDR3 here is CASSPDRGANVLTF. DNA of the CDR3: TGTGCCAGCAGCCCTGACCGTGGGGCCAACGTCCTGACTTTC. Together with reference TRBV3-1 and TRBJ2-6, the CDR3 gives the full variable domain: DTAVSQTPKYLVTQMGNDKSIKCEQNLGHDTMYWYKQDSKKFLKIMFSYNNKELIINETVPNRFSPKSPDKAHLNLHINSLELGDSAVYFCASSPDRGANVLTFGAGSRLTVL.

This clonotype was detected ten times or more. The V call is TRBV10-3, the J call TRBJ2-3; TRBD2 agrees at 10 bases. Germline trimming cut 10 bases from V and 1 base from J; bases unmatched to any gene: 5. This CDR3 region has 14 residues. Germline-derived CDR1 and CDR2 are ENHRY and SYGVKD. The chain's CDR3 is CASTSGEGTDTQYF. CDR3 nucleotide sequence: TGTGCCAGCACTAGCGGGGAGGGCACAGATACGCAGTATTTT.